A selection of T cell receptor beta chains follows, all from one sample in a study of blood T cell repertoires in COVID-19. Sequencing used immunoSEQ multiplex PCR; TCRdb keeps in-frame clones, though not all of them. This sample has 25,000 to 30,000 clones, with approximately 88% found just once. The sequencing sample was made of peripheral blood. These receptors were obtained from a human donor in a cohort sampled during active COVID-19. The CDR3 runs from the conserved cysteine through the conserved F or W. The D gene is left open where the match is weak. The size entry is marked missing in some rows and otherwise reads once, few, many or a size class.

J	D	size	V	DNA	CDR3
TRBJ2-2	TRBD1	NA	TRBV6-2/TRBV6-3	TGTGCCAGCAGCCGAACCGACAGGGTGTATGGCGGGGAGCTGTTTTTT	CASSRTDRVYGGELFF
TRBJ2-1	NA	NA	TRBV6-2/TRBV6-3	TGTGCCATCACCCCGGGGGTAGCGGAGGGGATAAAGGGTGAGCAGTTCTTC	CAITPGVAEGIKGEQFF
TRBJ2-5	NA	once	TRBV14	TGTGCCAGCAGCCAAAAGCTAGCACACGAGACCCAGTACTTC	CASSQKLAHETQYF
TRBJ1-5	TRBD1	once	TRBV18	TGTGCCAGCTCACTAACCGACAGGGGCCTCAATCAGCCCCAGCATTTT	CASSLTDRGLNQPQHF
TRBJ2-3	NA	once	TRBV5-1	TGCGCCAGCAGCTTGGAAAATCCCTTCACAGATACGCAGTATTTT	CASSLENPFTDTQYF
TRBJ2-3	NA	NA	TRBV5-1	TGCGCCAGCAGCTTGCGTACAGATACGCAGTATTTT	CASSLRTDTQYF
TRBJ1-4	TRBD1	once	TRBV28	TGTGCCAGCCAGGGGACAGTTGAAAAACTGTTTTTT	CASQGTVEKLFF
TRBJ2-7	NA	NA	TRBV18	TGTGCCAGCTCTCTTCCGGGAAACGAGCAGTACTTC	CASSLPGNEQYF
TRBJ1-6	NA	NA	TRBV7-2	TGTGCCAGCAGCTTTAGGACGGGGTATAATTCACCCCTCCACTTT	CASSFRTGYNSPLHF
TRBJ1-1	TRBD1	few	TRBV28	TGTGCCAGCAGTTCCTCCGGGACAGGGTTCACTGAAGCTTTCTTT	CASSSSGTGFTEAFF
TRBJ2-1	NA	once	TRBV3-1/TRBV3-2	TGTGCCAGCAGCTGGCTCCGGGGTGAGCAGTTCTTC	CASSWLRGEQFF
TRBJ2-7	NA	NA	TRBV28	TGTGCCAGCAGTTTGGCGGCTGACTCCTACGAGCAGTACTTC	CASSLAADSYEQYF
TRBJ2-1	TRBD2	NA	TRBV6-5	TGTGCCAGCAGTTCCCTTTCTAGCGGCGATGAGCAGTTCTTC	CASSSLSSGDEQFF
TRBJ2-2	NA	few	TRBV4-2	TGTGCCAGCAGCCAAGGGACTCATAACACCGGGGAGCTGTTTTTT	CASSQGTHNTGELFF
TRBJ2-1	TRBD2	few	TRBV5-1	TGCGCCAGCAGCCCTCAGCGGGTGCGGGGGGATGAGCAGTTCTTC	CASSPQRVRGDEQFF
TRBJ1-5	TRBD1	few	TRBV27	TGTGCCAGCAGCTTGAATCAGGGGGCTCAGCCCCAGCATTTT	CASSLNQGAQPQHF
TRBJ2-2	NA	NA	TRBV9	TGTGCCAGCAGCGTGGGGGGGCTGAGCACCGGGGAGCTGTTTTTT	CASSVGGLSTGELFF
TRBJ1-5	TRBD1	NA	TRBV19	TGTGCCAGTAGTAGAACAGGGGGCCGGTTAAGCAATCAGCCCCAGCATTTT	CASSRTGGRLSNQPQHF
TRBJ2-1	NA	NA	TRBV5-1	TGCGCCAGCAGCTTGGAAGGGGGTCTGACCGCCAATGAGCAGTTCTTC	CASSLEGGLTANEQFF
TRBJ1-1	TRBD1	NA	TRBV9	TGTGCCAGCAGCGTAGAAGGGACAGGGTTGGGGATGAACACTGAAGCTTTCTTT	CASSVEGTGLGMNTEAFF
TRBJ2-3	TRBD1	NA	TRBV28	TGTGCCAGCAGTTTGGGGACAGCCACAGATACGCAGTATTTT	CASSLGTATDTQYF
TRBJ2-2	NA	NA	TRBV3-1/TRBV3-2	TGTGCCAGCAGCCAAGAAGCAGGTGTGAACACCGGGGAGCTGTTTTTT	CASSQEAGVNTGELFF
TRBJ1-2	NA	NA	TRBV15	TGTGCCACCAGCAGAGGGACAGTTCCTACTTCTTTC	CATSRGTVPTSF
TRBJ2-4	NA	NA	TRBV27	TGTGCCAGCAGACCTACAGGGCTGGGAAACATTCAGTACTTC	CASRPTGLGNIQYF
TRBJ1-5	NA	once	TRBV9	TGTGCCAGCAGCGTAGGTCCCCGATGGAGAAGGCGCAATCAGCCCCAGCATTTT	CASSVGPRWRRRNQPQHF
TRBJ1-5	TRBD1	NA	TRBV27	TGTGCCAGCAGTTTTATACTTCTGGGGGCAGGGGGCATGGTCAATCAGCCCCAGCATTTT	CASSFILLGAGGMVNQPQHF
TRBJ1-2	TRBD1	NA	TRBV6-5	TGTGCCACCGGGACAGGGAGATATCCAAACTATGGCTACACCTTC	CATGTGRYPNYGYTF
TRBJ1-5	TRBD1	NA	TRBV7-2	TGTGCCAGCAGCGGACAGGGGGCTTACAATCAGCCCCAGCATTTT	CASSGQGAYNQPQHF
TRBJ2-7	NA	NA	TRBV5-6	TGTGCCAGCACCCTACGGGACACCTACGAGCAGTACTTC	CASTLRDTYEQYF
TRBJ1-2	TRBD1	NA	TRBV4-1	TGCGCCAGCAGCCGCCCGGGGGCAGGGGGCTTCTATGGCTACACCTTC	CASSRPGAGGFYGYTF
TRBJ2-5	NA	NA	TRBV5-1	TGCGCCAGCAGCTCAACAGGGACGGTAGAGACCCAGTACTTC	CASSSTGTVETQYF
TRBJ2-7	TRBD2	NA	TRBV7-8	TGTGCCAGCAGCTTGCACGGGACTAGCGGTTCCTACGAGCAGTACTTC	CASSLHGTSGSYEQYF
TRBJ2-2	TRBD2	NA	TRBV6-6	TGTGCCAGCAGGACGGGGGGGCGAACCGGGGAGCTGTTTTTT	CASRTGGRTGELFF
TRBJ2-2	TRBD2	once	TRBV12-5	TGTGCTAGTGGCCCAACTAGCGGGAGGGCCCCCGGGGAGCTGTTTTTT	CASGPTSGRAPGELFF
TRBJ2-7	NA	NA	TRBV7-8	TGTGCCAGCAGCTTAGGGGAGAATTGGGCCTACGAGCAGTACTTC	CASSLGENWAYEQYF
TRBJ2-7	NA	NA	TRBV18	TGTGCCAGCTCGCCCCAGGGATTCTACGAGCAGTACTTC	CASSPQGFYEQYF
TRBJ2-7	NA	once	TRBV7-9	TGTGCCAGCAGCTTAGGAACCGGAGGGCTGAGACCCTACGAGCAGTACTTC	CASSLGTGGLRPYEQYF
TRBJ1-1	TRBD1	NA	TRBV5-1	TGCGCCAGCAGCTTGGGACAGGGCACGGGTAACACTGAAGCTTTCTTT	CASSLGQGTGNTEAFF
TRBJ1-6	NA	NA	TRBV23-1	TGCGCCAGCAGTCGATCACAGGGCGCTTCACCCCTCCACTTT	CASSRSQGASPLHF
TRBJ2-3	NA	NA	TRBV28	TGTGCCAGCAGCAAGGAGGGCCAAAGTCTCTTGGGAACAGATACGCAGTATTTT	CASSKEGQSLLGTDTQYF